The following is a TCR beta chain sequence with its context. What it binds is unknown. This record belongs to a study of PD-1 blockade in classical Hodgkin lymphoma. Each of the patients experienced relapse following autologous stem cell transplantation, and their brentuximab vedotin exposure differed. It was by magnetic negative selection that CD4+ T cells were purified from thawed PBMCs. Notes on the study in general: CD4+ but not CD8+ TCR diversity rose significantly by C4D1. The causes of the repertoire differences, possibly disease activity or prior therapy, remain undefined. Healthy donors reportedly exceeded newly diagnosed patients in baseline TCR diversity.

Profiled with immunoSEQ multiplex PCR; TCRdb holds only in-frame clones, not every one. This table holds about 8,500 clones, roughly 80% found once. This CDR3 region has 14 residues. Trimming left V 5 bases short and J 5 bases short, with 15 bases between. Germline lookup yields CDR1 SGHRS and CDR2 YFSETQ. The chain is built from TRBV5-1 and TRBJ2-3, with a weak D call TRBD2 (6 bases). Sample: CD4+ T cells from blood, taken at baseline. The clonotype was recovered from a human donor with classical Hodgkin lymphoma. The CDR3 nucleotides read TGCGCCAGCAGTAGAGCTAGCGTCGGAGATACGCAGTATTTT. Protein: CASSRASVGDTQYF.